These T cell receptor beta chains were read from a single sample in a study of shared clonotypes between healthy human individuals. Generated by immunoSEQ multiplex PCR, the TCRdb table keeps only in-frame clones and is missing some. The sample carries over 950,000 clones, roughly 77% recorded once. Sample: memory CD4+ T cells from PBMCs. These receptors were obtained from a man aged 18 to 29 in good health. Some clones in this sample may be carry-over from other donors' samples. The conserved cysteine and the conserved F or W are not part of the CDR3 here.

V,CDR3
TRBV18,ASSPLAGGEGDYGYT
TRBV5-1,ASSLVAGYNEQF
TRBV2,ASSGTGGDQPQH
TRBV28,ASRTTGRLGPQH
TRBV28,ASSSNSGYT
TRBV28,ASAGLYEQY
TRBV28,ATIGQVDSNQPQH
TRBV2,ASTTDLNQPQH
TRBV4-1,ASSQDGGSGELF
TRBV5-1,ASSSTGTYTDTQY
TRBV5-1,ASSLAGRGLNEQF
TRBV4-1,ASSLTGGETQY